The 18 T cell receptor beta chains below come from one sample, sequenced in a study of blood T cells in healthy people across ages. Then a second PCR, running roughly 7 to 11 cycles, was carried out with a sample-barcoded 5' primer and a J-beta primer mix. TCRdb ran MiXCR on the 5' RACE reads and lists one entry per CDR3 protein. Of around 1,500,000 distinct CDR3 sequences in the sample, roughly 40% were seen once. Sample: blood. All receptors come from a woman under 30 in good health.

This clonotype came up a few times. This chain links TRBV20-1 with TRBJ2-7; 9 bases align to TRBD1. The V segment lost 6 bases and the J segment 6 bases; nucleotides outside the gene matches: 12. The CDR3 runs 14 residues. Germline values: CDR1 DFQATT, CDR2 SNEGSKA (reference sequence). The CDR3 loop is CSASPGQGLSEQYF. Written as DNA, the CDR3 is TGCAGTGCCAGTCCGGGACAGGGCCTGTCCGAGCAGTACTTC.

The CDR3 sequence: CASSPRPSGYNEQFF. Written as DNA, the CDR3 is TGTGCCAGCAGCCCAAGGCCTAGCGGCTACAATGAGCAGTTCTTC. J is TRBJ2-1 and V is TRBV12-3 or TRBV12-4; 7 positions agree with TRBD2. The J segment lost 3 bases and the V segment lost 6 bases, leaving 8 bases of the junction unmatched. There are 15 residues in the CDR3.

The chain couples TRBV12-3 or TRBV12-4 to TRBJ2-3; the D is unclear. With 3 bases removed from V and 7 bases from J, the gap between germline ends came to 5 bases. The CDR3 has 11 residues. DNA for the CDR3: TGTGCCAGCAGTTTTGCCTATACGCAGTATTTT. Protein: CASSFAYTQYF.

The chain recombines TRBV14 with TRBJ2-7, with 8 bases identical to TRBD2. Germline loops: CDR1 SGHDN, CDR2 FVKESK. With 1 base clipped from V and 1 base from J, the junction kept 6 bases outside the gene matches. This CDR3 spans 16 amino acids. CDR3 in DNA: TGTGCCAGCAGCCAAGTATCCCTAGCGGGTTCCTACGAGCAGTACTTC. Protein: CASSQVSLAGSYEQYF. The variable domain in full, completed from reference TRBV14 and TRBJ2-7, reads EAGVTQFPSHSVIEKGQTVTLRCDPISGHDNLYWYRRVMGKEIKFLLHFVKESKQDESGMPNNRFLAERTGGTYSTLKVQPAELEDSGVYFCASSQVSLAGSYEQYFGPGTRLTVT.

The V and J genes are TRBV20-1 and TRBJ2-2, with D hard to call. V lost 0 bases and J lost 6, with 8 bases in between. Germline values: CDR1 DFQATT, CDR2 SNEGSKA (reference sequence). CDR3 length equals 13 residues. The CDR3 nucleotides are TGCAGTGCTAGAGATGCCAGCTCCGGGGAGCTGTTTTTT. Its protein is CSARDASSGELFF.

The rearrangement uses TRBV27 and TRBJ2-1; D unclear. Looked up from germline, CDR1 is MNHEY and CDR2 is SMNVEV (reference sequence). The CDR3 sequence is 15 residues long. The ends were cut back, 2 bases at V and 7 bases at J, with 15 bases in the middle. The CDR3 protein is CASSLTFVAGNEQFF. CDR3 DNA: TGTGCCAGCAGTTTAACTTTCGTAGCCGGGAATGAGCAGTTCTTC.

About this clonotype: At one end, the junction sequence differs from germline, possibly due to a read error. The chain combines TRBV20-1 with TRBJ2-5; 10 nucleotides line up with TRBD1. Germline V gene lookup returns CDR1 DFQATT and CDR2 SNEGSKA (reference sequence). The CDR3 totals 16 residues. The CDR3 spells CNARDLPGQGPETQYF. CDR3 nucleotides: TGCAATGCTAGAGACCTACCGGGACAGGGGCCAGAGACCCAGTACTTC.

The chain's CDR3 is CASSFSSWRNSPLHF. CDR3 sequence (DNA): TGTGCCAGCAGTTTTAGCAGCTGGCGCAATTCACCCCTCCACTTT. The chain combines TRBV12-3 or TRBV12-4 with TRBJ1-6; D is undetermined. The V end lost 3 bases, the J end lost 7 bases, and 13 bases lay between the germline ends. The CDR3 spans 15 residues.

This rearrangement joins TRBV7-2 to TRBJ2-7; 12 positions match TRBD2. The CDR3 runs 17 residues. Per germline, CDR1 SGHTA and CDR2 FQGNSA. J gave up 7 bases and V 5 bases, and 15 bases lay outside the gene matches. CDR3 sequence: CASSPSSGGALYNEQYF. CDR3 nucleotides: TGTGCCAGCAGCCCATCTAGCGGGGGGGCCCTCTACAATGAGCAGTACTTC. Complete variable domain (other parts from reference TRBV7-2 and TRBJ2-7): GAGVSQSPSNKVTEKGKDVELRCDPISGHTALYWYRQSLGQGLEFLIYFQGNSAPDKSGLPSDRFSAERTGGSVSTLTIQRTQQEDSAVYLCASSPSSGGALYNEQYFGPGTRLTVT.

This clonotype came up many times. CDR3 in DNA: TGCAGCGTCCAGGGACTAGCGGGACTCAATGAGCAGTTCTTC. This translates into CSVQGLAGLNEQFF. The V gene is TRBV29-1, the J gene TRBJ2-1; TRBD2 matches 13 bases. CDR1 is SQVTM and CDR2 is ANQGSEA in the germline V gene. The CDR3 has 14 amino acids. The ends lost 6 bases at V and 6 bases at J; junction bases unmatched: 5.

This clonotype was recorded a few times. The rearrangement links TRBV6-6 to TRBJ2-7; a weak D match, TRBD2 (5 bases). V lost 8 bases and J 2 bases, leaving 13 bases between the germline ends. Looked up from germline, CDR1 is MNHNY and CDR2 is SVGAGI (reference sequence). This CDR3 region has 13 residues. CDR3 sequence reads: CASGTGVTYEQYF. The CDR3 region has the DNA TGTGCCAGCGGCACCGGGGTAACCTACGAGCAGTACTTC.

The rearrangement uses TRBV6-2 or TRBV6-3 and TRBJ2-1; 8 bases agree with TRBD2. The CDR3 is 16 residues long. Looked up from germline, CDR1 is MNHEY and CDR2 is SVGEGT. V dropped 2 bases and J dropped 6; count of bases not matched to a gene: 9. The CDR3: CASSYRREAFGNEQFF. The CDR3 DNA sequence: TGTGCCAGCAGTTACCGGCGGGAGGCGTTTGGCAATGAGCAGTTCTTC.

The table lists this clonotype with a few counts. This chain links TRBV4-1 with TRBJ2-7, with D tentatively TRBD2 (5 bases). V shed 2 bases and J shed 0 bases, with 5 bases lying between them. This CDR3 has 13 amino acids. The germline gives CDR1 MGHRA, CDR2 YSYEKL. CDR3 region: CASSQSGSYEQYF. The DNA of the CDR3 is TGCGCCAGCAGCCAAAGCGGCTCCTACGAGCAGTACTTC.

The CDR3 loop reads CASSLGRSDHGYTF. Here the CDR3 DNA reads TGCGCCAGCAGCTTGGGGAGGAGCGACCATGGCTACACCTTC. The V call is TRBV5-1, the J call TRBJ1-2; D gene ambiguous. Germline V lookup: CDR1 SGHRS, CDR2 YFSETQ. With 0 bases removed from V and 6 bases from J, the gap between germline ends came to 12 bases. The CDR3 runs 14 residues.

As concerns this clonotype: The junction does not match germline at one end; this may be a read error. The chain has TRBV20-1 and TRBJ2-7; the match to TRBD2 covers 12 bases. The germline gives CDR1 DFQATT, CDR2 SNEGSKA (reference sequence). CDR3 length: 13 amino acids. DNA of the CDR3: TGCGGTGCCGTGACTAGCGGGAGAGCCGAGCAGTACTTC. Encoded protein: CGAVTSGRAEQYF.

The rearrangement uses TRBV20-1 and TRBJ2-3; TRBD2 agrees at 9 bases. Losses at the gene ends were 4 bases for V and 0 bases for J; bases not matched to a gene: 5. Germline CDR1 and CDR2: DFQATT and SNEGSKA (reference sequence). The CDR3 contains 15 residues. The CDR3 DNA follows: TGCAGTGCTATGCTAGCGGGGTTGAGCACAGATACGCAGTATTTT. This codes for CSAMLAGLSTDTQYF.

This clonotype was observed a few times. The rearrangement links TRBV12-3 or TRBV12-4 to TRBJ2-7, with 8 bases aligning to TRBD2. V was clipped by 7 bases and J by 0 bases; unmatched bases: 8. CDR3 length: 15 residues. CDR3 loop: CASKLTGTSSYEQYF. The CDR3 bases are TGTGCCAGCAAACTGACCGGGACTAGCTCCTACGAGCAGTACTTC.

V usage is TRBV4-1 and J usage is TRBJ2-3; 7 bases line up with TRBD2. V lost 2 bases, J lost 7 bases, and 18 bases stayed unmatched. The length of the CDR3 is 18 residues. Germline CDR1 MGHRA, CDR2 YSYEKL. CDR3 sequence (DNA): TGCGCCAGCAGCCAACCCATGGGGGGGACGAGTATGAGAAATACGCAGTATTTT. Translating gives CASSQPMGGTSMRNTQYF.